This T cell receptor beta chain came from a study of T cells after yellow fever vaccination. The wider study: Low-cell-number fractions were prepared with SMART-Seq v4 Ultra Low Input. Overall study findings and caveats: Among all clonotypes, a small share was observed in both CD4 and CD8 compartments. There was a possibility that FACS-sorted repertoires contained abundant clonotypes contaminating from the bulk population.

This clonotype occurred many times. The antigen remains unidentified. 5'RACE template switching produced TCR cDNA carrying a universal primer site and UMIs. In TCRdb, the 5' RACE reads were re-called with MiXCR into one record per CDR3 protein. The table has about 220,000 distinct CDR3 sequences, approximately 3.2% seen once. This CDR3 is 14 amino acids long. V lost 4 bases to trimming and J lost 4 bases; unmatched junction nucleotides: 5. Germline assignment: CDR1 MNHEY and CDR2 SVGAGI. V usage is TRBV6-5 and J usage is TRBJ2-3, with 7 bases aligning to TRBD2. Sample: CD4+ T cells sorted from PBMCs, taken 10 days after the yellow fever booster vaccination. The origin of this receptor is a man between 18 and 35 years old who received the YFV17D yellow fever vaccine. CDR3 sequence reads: CASSWRGLPDTQYF. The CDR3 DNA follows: TGTGCCAGCAGTTGGCGGGGGTTACCAGATACGCAGTATTTT.